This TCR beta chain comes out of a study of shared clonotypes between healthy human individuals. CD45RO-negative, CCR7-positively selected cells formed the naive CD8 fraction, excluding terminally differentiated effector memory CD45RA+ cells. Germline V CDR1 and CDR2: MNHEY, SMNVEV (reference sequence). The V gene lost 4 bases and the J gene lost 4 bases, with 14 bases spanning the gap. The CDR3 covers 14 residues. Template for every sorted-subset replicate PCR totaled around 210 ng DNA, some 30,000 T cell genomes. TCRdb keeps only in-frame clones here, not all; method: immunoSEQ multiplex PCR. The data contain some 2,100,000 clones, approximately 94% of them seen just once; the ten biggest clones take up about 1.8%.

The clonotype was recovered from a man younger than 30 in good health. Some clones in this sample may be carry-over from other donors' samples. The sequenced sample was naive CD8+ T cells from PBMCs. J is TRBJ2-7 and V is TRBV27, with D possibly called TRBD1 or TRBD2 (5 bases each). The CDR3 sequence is CASSSYHGGYEQYF. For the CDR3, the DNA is TGTGCCAGCAGTTCTTATCATGGGGGTTACGAGCAGTACTTC.